These T cell receptor beta chains were read from a single sample in a study of regulatory T cells in long-lasting Graves disease. TCRdb re-called the multiplex PCR reads through MiXCR, storing one row per CDR3 protein. The sample gives some 370,000 distinct CDR3 sequences, roughly 24% of which show up once; approximately 30% is in the top ten. The source was peripheral blood mononuclear cells (PBMCs), collected when the disease was refractory, from a patient treated with antithyroid drugs. These receptors were taken from a middle-aged woman with Graves disease. Both conserved end residues are part of each CDR3. Fields, in order: D gene, J gene, clone size, V gene, CDR3 protein, CDR3 DNA. The D gene is left open where the match is weak. A clone size is listed for some rows: how often the clone was seen (once, few, many), or a class if it is expanded.

>.|TRBJ2-5|.|TRBV20-1
CGVSGLVGETQYF
TGCGGTGTCAGTGGCCTAGTCGGAGAGACCCAGTACTTC
>.|TRBJ1-6|many|TRBV6-9
CASSYNRVDSPLHF
TGTGCCAGCAGTTACAACAGGGTGGATTCACCCCTCCACTTT
>.|TRBJ1-5|many|TRBV2
CASSELAPWGNQPQHF
TGTGCCAGCAGTGAACTCGCCCCCTGGGGCAATCAGCCCCAGCATTTT
>.|TRBJ1-5|many|TRBV2
CASSSWGNSNQPQHF
TGTGCCAGCTCCTCGTGGGGTAATAGCAATCAGCCCCAGCATTTT
>.|TRBJ1-1|many|TRBV18
CASSPGRRPTNTEAFF
TGTGCCAGCTCACCCGGGCGCAGGCCAACGAACACTGAAGCTTTCTTT
>.|TRBJ1-6|many|TRBV2
CASSKDTLHF
TGTGCCAGCTCCAAGGATACCCTCCACTTT
>.|TRBJ2-4|.|TRBV28
CASSRPLGWGKNIQYF
TGTGCCAGCAGCAGGCCCCTTGGGTGGGGCAAAAACATTCAGTACTTC
>.|TRBJ2-6|many|TRBV6-1
CASSEGSSGANVLTF
TGTGCCAGCAGTGAAGGTAGCTCTGGGGCCAACGTCCTGACTTTC
>.|TRBJ1-6|many|TRBV6-5
CASSYSVLRDSPLHF
TGTGCCAGCAGTTACTCGGTTCTGAGGGATTCACCCCTCCACTTT
>TRBD2|TRBJ2-3|.|TRBV28
CASSLWEAGSRGTQYF
TGTGCCAGCAGTTTATGGGAAGCGGGATCTAGGGGTACGCAGTATTTT
>TRBD2|TRBJ2-7|.|TRBV20-1
CSARSPGLAGAYEQYF
TGCAGTGCTAGATCCCCGGGACTAGCGGGAGCCTACGAGCAGTACTTC
>TRBD1|TRBJ1-5|many|TRBV28
CASSLGRGSNQPQHF
TGTGCCAGCAGTTTAGGCAGGGGGAGCAATCAGCCCCAGCATTTT
>.|TRBJ2-5|many|TRBV29-1
CSVGTGEETQYF
TGCAGCGTTGGAACAGGAGAAGAGACCCAGTACTTC
>.|TRBJ2-2|.|TRBV7-3
CASSFGPILNTGELFF
TGTGCCAGCAGCTTTGGACCTATACTGAACACCGGGGAGCTGTTTTTT
>TRBD1|TRBJ2-5|many|TRBV7-8
CASSLGTGMTQYF
TGTGCCAGCAGCTTAGGGACAGGGATGACCCAGTACTTC
>.|TRBJ2-2|many|TRBV12-3/TRBV12-4
CASSLWDGLTGELFF
TGTGCCAGCAGTTTGTGGGACGGACTCACCGGGGAGCTGTTTTTT
>.|TRBJ2-7|.|TRBV3-1
CASSQHTYEQYF
TGTGCCAGCAGCCAACACACCTACGAGCAGTACTTC
>.|TRBJ1-4|many|TRBV6-5
CASSYGQHNEKLFF
TGTGCCAGCAGTTACGGCCAGCATAATGAAAAACTGTTTTTT
>.|TRBJ1-5|.|TRBV6-1
CASSIGKGNQPQHF
TGTGCCAGCAGCATAGGTAAGGGCAATCAGCCCCAGCATTTT
>.|TRBJ1-4|many|TRBV28
CASSFLLTNEKLFF
TGTGCCAGCAGTTTTTTGCTTACTAATGAAAAACTGTTTTTT
>TRBD1|TRBJ1-1|many|TRBV28
CASSISGQGRIKYGTEAFF
TGTGCCAGCAGTATTTCGGGACAGGGGAGAATAAAGTACGGCACTGAAGCTTTCTTT
>TRBD1|TRBJ2-7|.|TRBV28
CASRGTGGYYEQYF
TGTGCCAGCAGAGGAACAGGGGGCTACTACGAGCAGTACTTC
>TRBD2|TRBJ2-2|.|TRBV28
CASSPNLGREGQFSGELFF
TGTGCCAGCAGTCCCAATCTGGGGCGGGAGGGCCAATTTTCCGGGGAGCTGTTTTTT
>.|TRBJ2-2|few|TRBV20-1
CSARLGADTGELFF
TGCAGTGCCCGACTAGGTGCGGACACCGGGGAGCTGTTTTTT
>.|TRBJ2-3|.|TRBV29-1
CSGVGGDGTDTQYF
TGCAGCGGGGTTGGTGGAGATGGTACAGATACGCAGTATTTT
>.|TRBJ2-5|.|TRBV14
CASSQFAGRETQYF
TGTGCCAGCAGCCAATTTGCGGGTCGGGAGACCCAGTACTTC
>TRBD2|TRBJ2-7|many|TRBV11-2
CASSLVAGGSNYEQYF
TGTGCCAGCAGCTTAGTCGCGGGAGGGTCTAACTACGAGCAGTACTTC
>.|TRBJ2-6|.|TRBV5-1
CASSHLQGWVAGANVLTF
TGCGCCAGCAGCCACCTCCAGGGGTGGGTGGCTGGGGCCAACGTCCTGACTTTC
>TRBD2|TRBJ2-7|many|TRBV28
CASSPGTSGSYEQYF
TGTGCCAGCAGCCCGGGGACTAGCGGGAGCTACGAGCAGTACTTC